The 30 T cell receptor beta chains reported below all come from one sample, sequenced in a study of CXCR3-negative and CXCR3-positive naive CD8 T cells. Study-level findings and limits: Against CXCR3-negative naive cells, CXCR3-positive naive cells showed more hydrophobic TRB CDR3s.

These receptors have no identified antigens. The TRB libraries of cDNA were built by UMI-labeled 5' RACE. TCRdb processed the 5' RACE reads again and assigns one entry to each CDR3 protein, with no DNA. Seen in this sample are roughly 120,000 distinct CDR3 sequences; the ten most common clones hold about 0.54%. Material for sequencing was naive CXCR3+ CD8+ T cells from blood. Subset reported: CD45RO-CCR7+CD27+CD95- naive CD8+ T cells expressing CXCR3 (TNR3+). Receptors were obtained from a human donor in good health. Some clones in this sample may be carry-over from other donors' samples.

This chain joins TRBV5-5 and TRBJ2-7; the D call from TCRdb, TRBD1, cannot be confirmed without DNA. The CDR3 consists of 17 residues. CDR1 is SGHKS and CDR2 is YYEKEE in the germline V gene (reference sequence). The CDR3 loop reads CASSFSWGLTSSYEQYF.

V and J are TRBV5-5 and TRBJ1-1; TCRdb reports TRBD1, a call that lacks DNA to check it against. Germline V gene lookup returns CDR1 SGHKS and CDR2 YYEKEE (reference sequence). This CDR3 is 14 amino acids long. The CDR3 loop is CASSWGTGETEAFF. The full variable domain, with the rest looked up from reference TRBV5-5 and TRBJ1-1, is DAGVTQSPTHLIKTRGQQVTLRCSPISGHKSVSWYQQVLGQGPQFIFQYYEKEERGRGNFPDRFSARQFPNYSSELNVNALLLGDSALYLCASSWGTGETEAFFGQGTRLTVV.

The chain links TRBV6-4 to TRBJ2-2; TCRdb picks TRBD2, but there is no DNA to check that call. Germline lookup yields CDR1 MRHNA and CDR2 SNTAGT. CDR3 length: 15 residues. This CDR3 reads CASSVGGGNTGELFF.

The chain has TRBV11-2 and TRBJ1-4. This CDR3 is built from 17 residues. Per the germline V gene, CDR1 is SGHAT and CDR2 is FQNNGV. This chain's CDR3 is CASSLVRLEGMNEKLFF. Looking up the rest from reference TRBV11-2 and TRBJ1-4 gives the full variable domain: EAGVAQSPRYKIIEKRQSVAFWCNPISGHATLYWYQQILGQGPKLLIQFQNNGVVDDSQLPKDRFSAERLKGVDSTLKIQPAKLEDSAVYLCASSLVRLEGMNEKLFFGSGTQLSVL.

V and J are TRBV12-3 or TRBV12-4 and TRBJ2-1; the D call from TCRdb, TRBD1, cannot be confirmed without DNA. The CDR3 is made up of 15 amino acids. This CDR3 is CASSLDGTGYNEQFF.

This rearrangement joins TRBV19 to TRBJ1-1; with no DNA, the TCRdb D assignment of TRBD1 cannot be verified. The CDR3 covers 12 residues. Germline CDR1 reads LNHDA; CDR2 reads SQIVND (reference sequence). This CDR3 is CATSWDQAEAFF.

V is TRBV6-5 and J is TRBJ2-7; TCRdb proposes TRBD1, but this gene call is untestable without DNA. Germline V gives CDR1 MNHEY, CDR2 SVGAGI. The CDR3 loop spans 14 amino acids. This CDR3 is CASSLMDRGYEQYF.

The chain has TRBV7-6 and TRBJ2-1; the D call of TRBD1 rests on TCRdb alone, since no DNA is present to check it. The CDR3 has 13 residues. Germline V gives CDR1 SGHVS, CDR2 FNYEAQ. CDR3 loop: CASSLGQNNEQFF. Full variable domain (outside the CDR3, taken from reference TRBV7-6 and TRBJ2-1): GAGVSQSPRYKVTKRGQDVALRCDPISGHVSLYWYRQALGQGPEFLTYFNYEAQQDKSGLPNDRFSAERPEGSISTLTIQRTEQRDSAMYRCASSLGQNNEQFFGPGTRLTVL.

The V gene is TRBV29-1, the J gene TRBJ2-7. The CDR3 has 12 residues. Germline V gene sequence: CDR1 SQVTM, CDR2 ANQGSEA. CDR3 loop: CSVVVDSYEQYF.

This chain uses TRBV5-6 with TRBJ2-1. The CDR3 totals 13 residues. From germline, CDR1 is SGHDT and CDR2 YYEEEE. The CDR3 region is CASSLDIYNEQFF. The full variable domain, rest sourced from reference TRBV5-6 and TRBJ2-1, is DAGVTQSPTHLIKTRGQQVTLRCSPKSGHDTVSWYQQALGQGPQFIFQYYEEEERQRGNFPDRFSGHQFPNYSSELNVNALLLGDSALYLCASSLDIYNEQFFGPGTRLTVL.

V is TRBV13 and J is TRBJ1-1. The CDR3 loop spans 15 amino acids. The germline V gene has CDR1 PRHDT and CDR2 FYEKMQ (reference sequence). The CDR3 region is CASSLGLQPNTEAFF.

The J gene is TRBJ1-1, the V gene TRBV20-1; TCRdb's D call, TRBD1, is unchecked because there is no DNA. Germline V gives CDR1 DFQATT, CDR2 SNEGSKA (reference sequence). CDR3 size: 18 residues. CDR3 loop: CSARALGTGDVPPTEAFF.

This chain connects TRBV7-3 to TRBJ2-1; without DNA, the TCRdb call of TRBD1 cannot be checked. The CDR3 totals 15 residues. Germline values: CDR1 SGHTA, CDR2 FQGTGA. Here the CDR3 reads CASSAPVELCNEQFF.

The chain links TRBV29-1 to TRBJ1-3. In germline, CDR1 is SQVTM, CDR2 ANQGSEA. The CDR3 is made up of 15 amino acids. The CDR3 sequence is CSVETDGYSGNTIYF.

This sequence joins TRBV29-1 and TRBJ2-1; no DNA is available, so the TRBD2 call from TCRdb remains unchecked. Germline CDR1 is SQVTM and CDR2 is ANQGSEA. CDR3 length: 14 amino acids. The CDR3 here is CSGTAGGSYNEQFF.

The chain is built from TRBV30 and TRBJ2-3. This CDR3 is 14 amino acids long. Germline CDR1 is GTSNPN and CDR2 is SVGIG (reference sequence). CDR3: CAWMAFEGTDTQYF.

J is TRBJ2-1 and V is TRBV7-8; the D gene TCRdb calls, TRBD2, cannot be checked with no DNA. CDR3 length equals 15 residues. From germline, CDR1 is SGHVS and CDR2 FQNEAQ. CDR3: CASSGDLAIDNEQFF.

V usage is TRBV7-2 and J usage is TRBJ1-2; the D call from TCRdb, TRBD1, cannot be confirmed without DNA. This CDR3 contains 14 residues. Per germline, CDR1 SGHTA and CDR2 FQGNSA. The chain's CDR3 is CASSLEWGGYGYTF.

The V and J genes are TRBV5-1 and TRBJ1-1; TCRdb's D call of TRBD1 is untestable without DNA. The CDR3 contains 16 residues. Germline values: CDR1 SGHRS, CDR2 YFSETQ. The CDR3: CASSLHQDRGTTEAFF.

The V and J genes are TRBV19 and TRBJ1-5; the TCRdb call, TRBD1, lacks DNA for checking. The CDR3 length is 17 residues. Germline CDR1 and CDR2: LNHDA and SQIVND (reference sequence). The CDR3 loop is CASSDTGTHLANQPQHF. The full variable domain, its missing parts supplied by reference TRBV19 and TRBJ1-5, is DGGITQSPKYLFRKEGQNVTLSCEQNLNHDAMYWYRQDPGQGLRLIYYSQIVNDFQKGDIAEGYSVSREKKESFPLTVTSAQKNPTAFYLCASSDTGTHLANQPQHFGDGTRLSIL.

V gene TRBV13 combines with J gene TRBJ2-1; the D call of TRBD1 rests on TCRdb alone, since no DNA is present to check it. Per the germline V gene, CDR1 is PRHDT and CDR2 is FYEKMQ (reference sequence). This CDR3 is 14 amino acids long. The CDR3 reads CASSHGTGDNEQFF.

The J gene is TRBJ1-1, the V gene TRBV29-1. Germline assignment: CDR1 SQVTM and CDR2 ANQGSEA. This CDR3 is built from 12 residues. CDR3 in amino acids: CSLDGRNTEAFF.

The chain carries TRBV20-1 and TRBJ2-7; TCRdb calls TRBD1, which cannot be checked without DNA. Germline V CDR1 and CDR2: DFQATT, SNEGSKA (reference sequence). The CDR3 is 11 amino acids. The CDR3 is CSASGGYEQYF.

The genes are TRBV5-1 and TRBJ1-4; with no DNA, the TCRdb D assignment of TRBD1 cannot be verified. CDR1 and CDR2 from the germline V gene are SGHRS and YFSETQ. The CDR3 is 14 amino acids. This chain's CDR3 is CASSLGQFNEKLFF.

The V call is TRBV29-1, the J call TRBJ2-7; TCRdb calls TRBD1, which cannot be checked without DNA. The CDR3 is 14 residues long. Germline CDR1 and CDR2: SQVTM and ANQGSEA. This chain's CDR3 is CSVEGRGETYEQYF.

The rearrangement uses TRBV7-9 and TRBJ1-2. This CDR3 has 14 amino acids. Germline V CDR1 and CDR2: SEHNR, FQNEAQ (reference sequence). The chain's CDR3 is CASSLATINYGYTF.

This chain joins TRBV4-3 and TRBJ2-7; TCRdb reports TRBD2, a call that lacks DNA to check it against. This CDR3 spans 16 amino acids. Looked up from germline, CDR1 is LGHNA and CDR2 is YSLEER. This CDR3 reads CASSQATSGGFYEQYF.

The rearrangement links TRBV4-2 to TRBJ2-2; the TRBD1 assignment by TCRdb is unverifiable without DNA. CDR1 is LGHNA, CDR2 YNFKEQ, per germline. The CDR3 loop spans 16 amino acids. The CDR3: CASSQDPPDSTGELFF.

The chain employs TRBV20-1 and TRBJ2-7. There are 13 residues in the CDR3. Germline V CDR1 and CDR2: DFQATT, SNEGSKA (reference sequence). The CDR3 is CSARQMITYEQYF.

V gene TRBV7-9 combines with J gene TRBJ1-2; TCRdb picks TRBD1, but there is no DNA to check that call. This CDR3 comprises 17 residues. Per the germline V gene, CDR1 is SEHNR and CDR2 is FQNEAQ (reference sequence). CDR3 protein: CASSPPGQPVPGSGYTF.